A selection of T cell receptor beta chains follows, all from one sample in a study of OX40 agonist ivuxolimab in advanced cancers. The method was immunoSEQ multiplex PCR; TCRdb's version includes in-frame clones alone and lacks a portion of them. The repertoire holds under 100,000 clones, roughly 90% seen once, with around 0.53% in the top ten. The material sequenced was CD4+ or CD8+ T cells sorted from blood, taken in a trial of the OX40 agonist ivuxolimab. All receptors derive from an adult with an advanced solid tumor such as melanoma, head and neck, liver or kidney cancer. CDR3s include the opening cysteine and the closing phenylalanine or tryptophan. The D gene is left open where the match is weak. Rows may omit the clone size; those that give it use once, few, many or a size class.

J gene,D gene,clone size,V gene,CDR3 DNA,CDR3 protein
TRBJ2-1,.,.,TRBV6-5,TGTGCCAGCGGAGGGAACGATGAGCAGTTCTTC,CASGGNDEQFF
TRBJ2-7,TRBD2,.,TRBV13,TGTGCCAGCAGCTTATGGGGAAGGCGGGAGTCATCCTACGAGCAGTACTTC,CASSLWGRRESSYEQYF
TRBJ2-1,.,.,TRBV4-1,TGCGCCAGCAGCCAAGCGGTGGCCTGGGAGCAGTTCTTC,CASSQAVAWEQFF
TRBJ2-7,.,.,TRBV19,TGTGCCAGTAGTAGAGGCCCGGGGGGCCACGAGCAGTACTTC,CASSRGPGGHEQYF
TRBJ1-2,.,.,TRBV27,TGTGCCAGCAGTTTATATTACAGGAGCGGCTATGGCTACACCTTC,CASSLYYRSGYGYTF
TRBJ2-7,.,.,TRBV5-6,TGTGCCAGCAGCCCACTCACAGGGAGTTTAGCCTACGAGCAGTACTTC,CASSPLTGSLAYEQYF
TRBJ2-4,TRBD1,.,TRBV11-3,TGTGCCAGCAGCTTAGTAGGCAGGGGGCTCCTACAATCCTTC,CASSLVGRGLLQSF
TRBJ2-7,.,.,TRBV5-6,TGTGCCAGCAGCTTGGGACTCGGGGGAGCGTACGAGCAGTACTTC,CASSLGLGGAYEQYF
TRBJ2-7,.,once,TRBV5-5,TGTGCCAGCAGCCCACTAGGACAAGCCTACGAGCAGTACTTC,CASSPLGQAYEQYF
TRBJ1-2,TRBD1,.,TRBV2,TGTGCCAGCGTTGACAGGGACAATGGCTACACCTTC,CASVDRDNGYTF
TRBJ2-1,TRBD2,.,TRBV10-3,TGTGCCATCAGTGAGTCAAGCGGGAGGGAAGGTGAGCAGTTCTTC,CAISESSGREGEQFF
TRBJ1-5,.,.,TRBV6-5,TGTGCCAGCAAGAGGAGGGGAACTCAGCCCCAGCATTTT,CASKRRGTQPQHF
TRBJ2-2,TRBD2,.,TRBV7-3,TGTGCCAGCAGCTCGGGGACTAGCGGGAGGTCCGGGGAGCTGTTTTTT,CASSSGTSGRSGELFF
TRBJ2-3,TRBD2,.,TRBV5-1,TGCGCCAGCAGCTTCGGCGGGAGAACAGATACGCAGTATTTT,CASSFGGRTDTQYF
TRBJ2-7,.,.,TRBV19,TGTGCCAGTAGTATAGTCAGGGGCGCCACCTACGAGCAGTACTTC,CASSIVRGATYEQYF
TRBJ2-5,.,.,TRBV4-3,TGCGCCAGCAGCCAAGGGTTGGGTAGCGGAAGGCAAGAGACCCAGTACTTC,CASSQGLGSGRQETQYF
TRBJ1-2,TRBD1,few,TRBV5-5,TGTGCCAGCAGCCCTCAGGACAGGGCCTATGGCTACACCTTC,CASSPQDRAYGYTF
TRBJ2-7,.,.,TRBV7-3,TGTGCCAGCAGCTTAGCCGGGCGGTACGAGCAGTACTTC,CASSLAGRYEQYF
TRBJ2-2,TRBD1,.,TRBV29-1,TGCAGCGTTCCCCGACAGGGGGGATTGGGTGGGGAGCTGTTTTTT,CSVPRQGGLGGELFF
TRBJ2-7,.,.,TRBV6-6,TGTGCCAGCAGTTACTCGATGCAGGGACCCTACGAGCAGTACTTC,CASSYSMQGPYEQYF
TRBJ1-1,.,.,TRBV11-3,TGTGCCAGCAGCCTGGATCCAGGGGCTGCCACTGAAGCTTTCTTT,CASSLDPGAATEAFF
TRBJ2-3,.,.,TRBV5-4,TGTGCCAGCAGCTGGAGGTTGGGCAGCACAGATACGCAGTATTTT,CASSWRLGSTDTQYF
TRBJ2-5,.,once,TRBV5-1,TGCGCCAGCACCCGATGGGGGACGGGAGAAGAGACCCAGTACTTC,CASTRWGTGEETQYF
TRBJ2-3,.,.,TRBV7-7,TGTGCTAACAGCTTAGGAGGCTTCGGGGATACGCAGTATTTT,CANSLGGFGDTQYF
TRBJ2-3,TRBD2,once,TRBV14,TGTGCCAGCAGCCAGACGGGGGGGCTACGCACAGATACGCAGTATTTT,CASSQTGGLRTDTQYF
TRBJ1-2,TRBD1,.,TRBV13,TGTGCCAGCAGCCCCGCCATTCCGGGACAGGGGCATAACTATGGCTACACCTTC,CASSPAIPGQGHNYGYTF
TRBJ2-1,TRBD2,.,TRBV6-5,TGTGCCAGCACCCGGGGGGGACTGGATAAGAGGGAGCAGTTCTTC,CASTRGGLDKREQFF
TRBJ2-3,TRBD2,.,TRBV9,TGTGCCAGCAGCGTAGGACTAGCGGGAGGGGATACGCAGTATTTT,CASSVGLAGGDTQYF
TRBJ1-2,TRBD1,once,TRBV19,TGTGCCACCACCCGGGACAGGGGCTACACTAACTATGGCTACACCTTC,CATTRDRGYTNYGYTF